Shown below are 10 T cell receptor beta chains from a single sample sequenced in a study of T cells in Graves' hyperthyroidism and ophthalmopathy. There were TCR beta CDR3 regions amplified from RNA transcripts. In the first-round RT-PCR of the TCR CDR3, the HTBI primer set was used. TCRdb re-called the multiplex PCR reads with MiXCR, one entry per CDR3 protein. The sample lists around 390,000 distinct CDR3 sequences; 13% to 15% were seen once. Sequenced: blood. The receptors were gathered from a woman under 40 with Graves' ophthalmopathy.

The CDR3 spells CASSEFGGYTEAFF. CDR3 DNA sequence: TGTGCCAGCAGTGAATTCGGTGGATACACTGAAGCTTTCTTT. The V call is TRBV25-1, the J call TRBJ1-1; no reliable D call. Germline V gives CDR1 MGHDK, CDR2 SYGVNS. The CDR3 runs 14 residues. V dropped 1 base and J dropped 3 bases, with 9 bases sitting between them.

This clonotype was seen at least ten times. This chain connects TRBV2 to TRBJ2-3; TRBD2 agrees at 7 bases. In germline, CDR1 is SNHLY, CDR2 FYNNEI. The J segment lost 0 bases and the V segment lost 5 bases, leaving 14 bases of the junction unmatched. This CDR3 comprises 18 residues. CDR3 in amino acids: CASSSSLYSGSSTDTQYF. The CDR3, as DNA: TGTGCCAGCAGTTCGAGCCTTTATAGCGGGTCTAGCACAGATACGCAGTATTTT.

To note about this clonotype: It may be a read error: a sequence one base away is much more abundant. Because it lacks the conserved phenylalanine or tryptophan at the end, this CDR3 is likely a read error. V and J are TRBV16 and TRBJ2-7, with D possibly matching TRBD2 (7 bases). V dropped 1 base and J dropped 3 bases, with 13 bases sitting between them. CDR3 size: 15 residues. The germline V gene encodes CDR1 KGHSY and CDR2 FQNENV. The CDR3 region has the DNA TGTGCCAGCAGCCAATGGAGGGGGGGGGACTACGAGCAGTACTCC. It specifies CASSQWRGGDYEQYS.

The J gene is TRBJ2-7, the V gene TRBV3-1; no firm D call. Trimming removed 4 bases from V and 2 bases from J, with 9 bases in between. The CDR3 is 13 residues long. Germline loops: CDR1 LGHDT, CDR2 YNNKEL (reference sequence). The DNA of the CDR3 is TGTGCCAGCAGCCGCACTACGACCTACGAGCAGTACTTC. It yields the protein CASSRTTTYEQYF.

This clonotype was seen a few times. The genes are TRBV20-1 and TRBJ2-7, with 7 positions matching TRBD2. The V segment lost 3 bases and the J segment 3 bases; nucleotides outside the gene matches: 8. Looked up from germline, CDR1 is DFQATT and CDR2 is SNEGSKA (reference sequence). This CDR3 has 14 residues. The CDR3 sequence is CSASTGTKLYEQYF. In DNA, the CDR3 is TGCAGTGCTAGTACCGGGACTAAACTCTACGAGCAGTACTTC.

For this clonotype: Since a much larger clone is just one base distant, this may be a read error. DNA for the CDR3: TGTGCCAGCAGTCAACTCATCGGACGGCACCAAACTAACTATGGCTACACCTTC. This codes for CASSQLIGRHQTNYGYTF. V is TRBV12-3 or TRBV12-4 and J is TRBJ1-2; no definite D call. The CDR3 extends over 18 amino acids. Trimming took off 5 bases at V and 0 bases at J, with 22 bases between the two ends.

The chain carries TRBV7-6 and TRBJ1-2, with a weak D call TRBD1 (6 bases). The germline gives CDR1 SGHVS, CDR2 FNYEAQ. The CDR3 extends over 14 amino acids. V dropped 6 bases and J dropped 0 bases, with 11 bases sitting between them. CDR3 coding DNA: TGTGCCAGCAGACAGGGCCGTTCTAACTATGGCTACACCTTC. It translates to CASRQGRSNYGYTF. The whole variable domain, filled in from reference TRBV7-6 and TRBJ1-2, reads GAGVSQSPRYKVTKRGQDVALRCDPISGHVSLYWYRQALGQGPEFLTYFNYEAQQDKSGLPNDRFSAERPEGSISTLTIQRTEQRDSAMYRCASRQGRSNYGYTFGSGTRLTVV.

The table lists this clonotype with many counts. This chain joins TRBV6-5 and TRBJ1-2; 9 positions agree with TRBD1. The junction had 7 bases not matched to a gene; V was cut back by 2 bases and J by 3 bases. CDR1 MNHEY and CDR2 SVGAGI come from the germline V gene. The CDR3 is 16 amino acids. The CDR3, as DNA: TGTGCCAGCAGTTACCGGGGACAGGGATATCACTATGGCTACACCTTC. Its protein is CASSYRGQGYHYGYTF.

The sample holds many counts of this clonotype. The genes are TRBV7-3 and TRBJ2-1; maybe TRBD2 (8 bases). Germline CDR1 is SGHTA and CDR2 is FQGTGA. The CDR3 loop spans 16 amino acids. Trimming took off 3 bases at V and 7 bases at J, with 19 bases between the two ends. The CDR3 nucleotides read TGTGCCAGCAGCTTGAGGGGGCGGGGGGCGTGGAATGAGCAGTTCTTC. Protein sequence: CASSLRGRGAWNEQFF.

The genes are TRBV12-3 or TRBV12-4 and TRBJ2-4; weak D call: TRBD2 (5 bases). Trimming stripped 6 bases from V and 0 bases from J, with 12 bases between. The length of the CDR3 is 15 residues. The CDR3: CASRLDGLAKNIQYF. CDR3 in DNA: TGTGCCAGCAGACTGGACGGACTAGCCAAAAACATTCAGTACTTC.